The source of this TCR beta chain is a study of T cells in localized non-small cell lung cancer. Sequencing was performed with immunoSEQ multiplex PCR; in TCRdb, only in-frame clones are kept and a portion is missing. The profile covers tens of thousands of clones, with less than 90% appearing a single time and 25% to 30% taken by the ten largest. In regard to this clone: Its antigen is unidentified.

Study outcomes and limitations: Owing to sequencing of a solitary tumor region, heterogeneity cannot be discounted. Out of the top 100 tumor clones, a median about 57 were seen in adjacent lung.

V lost 1 base and J lost 10, with 5 bases in between. CDR3 length: 11 amino acids. CDR1 and CDR2 (germline): SGHNT, YENEEA. The receptor's source is a male donor at least 60 years old with stage I squamous cell lung carcinoma. The specimen comprised peripheral blood, sampled before any cancer treatment. This chain uses TRBV11-3 with TRBJ2-1; D may be TRBD2 (5 bases). The CDR3 spells CASSLGGEQFF. CDR3 in DNA: TGTGCCAGCAGCTTAGGAGGGGAGCAGTTCTTC.